This is a list of T cell receptor beta chains from one sample in a study of identical twins. One entry per CDR3 protein results from TCRdb running MiXCR on the 5' RACE reads. The sample holds some 320,000 distinct CDR3 sequences, over 9% seen once. These data were also reused for a study on yellow fever vaccine responses in identical twins.

The sequenced sample consisted of CD8+ T cells sorted from blood. The source is a woman younger than 30 in good health. Each CDR3 is given with its conserved first and last residue. The D gene is left open where the match is weak. Not all rows give a size; the values are once, few, many and, for expanded clones, a class.

TRBV29-1	TRBD1	.	TRBJ2-7	TGCAGCGTTGAGACGAGGGGGGACAGGGGCTACGAGCAGTACTTC	CSVETRGDRGYEQYF
TRBV7-8	TRBD1	few	TRBJ2-4	TGTGCCAGCAGCTTAGTGTTGGGACAGGGGGCATTCGGGGACATTCAGTACTTC	CASSLVLGQGAFGDIQYF
TRBV3-1	TRBD2	few	TRBJ2-3	TGTGCCAGCAGCCAAGGCGTGGTAGCGGGTAGACGTACAGATACGCAGTATTTT	CASSQGVVAGRRTDTQYF
TRBV24-1	TRBD2	few	TRBJ2-2	TGTGCCACCAGTGGAAGACCCGGGACTAGCGGGAGTATCGCCGGGGAGCTGTTTTTT	CATSGRPGTSGSIAGELFF
TRBV28	TRBD2	once	TRBJ2-7	TGTGCCAGCAGTTTGGAAACTAGCGGTATCCCTGGGTACTTC	CASSLETSGIPGYF
TRBV29-1	TRBD1	many	TRBJ2-7	TGCAGCGTTGAAGACCCTACGGGACAGCTCCCCTACGAGCAGTACTTC	CSVEDPTGQLPYEQYF
TRBV11-2	.	.	TRBJ1-1	TGTGCCAGCAGCTATACAGAAAATGAAGCTTTCTTT	CASSYTENEAFF
TRBV6-5	TRBD1	.	TRBJ2-7	TGTGCCAGAAAGGACAGGGGAAGCGAGCAGTACTTC	CARKDRGSEQYF
TRBV10-2	TRBD2	.	TRBJ2-3	TGCGCCAGCAGTGAAGGGTCTAGCGGGATGGTAGGGGGCACAGATACGCAGTATTTT	CASSEGSSGMVGGTDTQYF
TRBV6-2/TRBV6-3	.	.	TRBJ2-2	TGTGCCAGCAGGCATATTGGCGGGGCAGGCGGGGAGCTGTTTTTT	CASRHIGGAGGELFF
TRBV18	.	.	TRBJ1-1	TGTGCCAGCTCCCGGGTGAGTGGAAACACTGAAGCTTTCTTT	CASSRVSGNTEAFF
TRBV20-1	.	.	TRBJ2-3	TGCAGTGCTATTCTTCCCGAGACCACAGATACGCAGTATTTT	CSAILPETTDTQYF
TRBV11-3	.	.	TRBJ1-1	TGTGCCAGCAGCCCAGGGTTTAACACTGAAGCTTTCTTT	CASSPGFNTEAFF
TRBV3-1	TRBD2	few	TRBJ2-1	TGTGCCAGCAGCCCCTTCCCCGGGACTAGCGCTTACAATGAGCAGTTCTTC	CASSPFPGTSAYNEQFF
TRBV19	.	once	TRBJ1-4	TGTGCCAGTAGTACAACGCTGACTAATGAAAAACTGTTTTTT	CASSTTLTNEKLFF
TRBV20-1	.	.	TRBJ1-1	TGCAGTGCCCGGGAATCTGGGGGGAAGAACACTGAAGCTTTCTTT	CSARESGGKNTEAFF
TRBV28	.	.	TRBJ2-1	TGTGCCAGCAGTGACGGACTTAACAGCGATGAGCAGTTCTTC	CASSDGLNSDEQFF
TRBV7-9	.	few	TRBJ2-4	TGTGCCATCATATCGTCTTGGAGCAGAGCCAAAAACATTCAGTACTTC	CAIISSWSRAKNIQYF